The clone carrying this TCR beta chain was counted once. Its antigen is unidentified. Germline assignment: CDR1 ENHRY and CDR2 SYGVKD. The V gene end was trimmed by 4 bases and the J gene end by 3 bases; junction bases not matched to a gene: 8. The CDR3 consists of 18 residues. PCR involved 60 Vbeta and 13 Jbeta primers. Measured with immunoSEQ multiplex PCR; TCRdb has only the in-frame clones, and not every one. Of about 130,000 clones in the sample, 76% were seen once. These data are taken from a study of cytomegalovirus exposure and HLA in healthy donors. Whole-study findings and limits: Most TCR sequences were rare, but some public TCRs occurred in many donors. The authors listed around 150 TCR beta chains as cytomegalovirus-associated. In a later analysis, the majority of CMV-associated beta chains seemingly showed HLA restriction. In a later analysis, a missense DCLRE1C variant was linked to TCR beta V- and J-gene trimming.

The material sequenced was PBMCs. This chain joins TRBV10-3 and TRBJ2-1; TRBD2 matches 14 bases. This clonotype originated in a female donor in good health and CMV-seropositive. DNA of the CDR3: TGTGCCATCAGTGGGGGGACTAGCGGGAGTGTAGTCTACAATGAGCAGTTCTTC. Translation: CAISGGTSGSVVYNEQFF.